This T cell receptor beta chain appears in the sequencing data of a study of T cell repertoires in cytomegalovirus infection. Study-level findings and limits: The ex vivo response was dominated by HLA-C-restricted CMV-specific TCR beta clonotypes. Individuals carrying CMV plus the relevant HLA were identified by cumulative frequency of public TCR beta families.

In TCRdb, the reads were re-called with MiXCR into one record per CDR3 protein. In the table there are roughly 300,000 distinct CDR3 sequences, more than 8% of which are singletons. J gave up 10 bases and V 6 bases, and 11 bases lay outside the gene matches. CDR3 length: 14 amino acids. This clonotype was recorded many times. Its specificity is not known. The chain carries TRBV12-3 or TRBV12-4 and TRBJ1-4; 7 bases match TRBD1. This clonotype originated in a human donor in good health (CMV status not recorded). Some clones in this sample may be carry-over from other donors' samples. The specimen sequenced was PBMCs. CDR3 sequence: CASRLRGRGRKLFF. The CDR3 bases are TGTGCCAGCAGACTAAGGGGGCGAGGTCGAAAACTGTTTTTT.